This TCR beta chain is from a study of identical twins. Findings and limits, study-wide: Excess sharing by twins proved weaker in beta out-of-frame sequences. Compared with models, monozygotic twins showed more out-of-frame TCR alpha sharing.

V lost 3 bases to trimming and J lost 4 bases, with 12 bases between them. The CDR3 totals 15 residues. A note on this clonotype: The antigen is unknown.

TCRdb ran MiXCR on the 5' RACE reads and lists one entry per CDR3 protein. The sample includes about 890,000 distinct CDR3 sequences, around an eighth of them seen just once. The data also belong to a second study, concerning yellow fever vaccine responses in identical twins. That work adds: Among the twins, the vaccine T cell response reportedly seemed partly convergent and partly personalized.

Source material: PBMCs. The chain employs TRBV12-3 or TRBV12-4 and TRBJ2-2; perhaps TRBD2 as D (5 bases). This sequence was found in a young woman in good health. This CDR3 reads CASSLGGLITGELFF. Here the CDR3 DNA reads TGTGCCAGCAGTTTGGGTGGACTGATCACCGGGGAGCTGTTTTTT.